The 25 T cell receptor beta chains below all came from one sample that was sequenced in a study of blood T cell repertoires in COVID-19. The table came from immunoSEQ multiplex PCR; TCRdb's copy has only in-frame clones and leaves some out. Here the sample spans over 250,000 clones, roughly 80% being singletons. Input material: PBMCs or T cells enriched from blood (not recorded which). The origin of the receptors is a man younger than 40 with acute COVID-19.

The CDR3 bases are TGTGCCAGCAGCCCCGCACTAGCGGGAGCCTCGGAGCAGTTCTTC. Translating it yields CASSPALAGASEQFF. J is TRBJ2-1 and V is TRBV7-3; 11 bases are a match to TRBD2. Germline V gene data show CDR1 as SGHTA and CDR2 as FQGTGA. The CDR3 has 15 residues. Trimming cost V 5 bases and J 10 bases; bases outside gene matches: 10. Full variable domain (outside the CDR3, taken from reference TRBV7-3 and TRBJ2-1): GAGVSQTPSNKVTEKGKYVELRCDPISGHTALYWYRQSLGQGPEFLIYFQGTGAADDSGLPNDRFFAVRPEGSVSTLKIQRTERGDSAVYLCASSPALAGASEQFFGPGTRLTVL.

The J gene is TRBJ1-3, the V gene TRBV28, with TRBD1 matching 11 bases. Germline V lookup: CDR1 MDHEN, CDR2 SYDVKM. The CDR3 runs to 16 residues. J was trimmed by 3 bases and V by 4 bases; bases with no gene match: 5. This CDR3 is CASSWTGGVGGNTIYF. The CDR3 DNA is TGTGCCAGCAGTTGGACAGGGGGCGTCGGTGGAAACACCATATATTTT.

Here the CDR3 DNA reads TGCGCCAGCAGTGGAGCGATGTCCGAGCAGTACGTC. This translates into CASSGAMSEQYV. The rearrangement joins TRBV10-2 to TRBJ2-7, with unresolved D. V lost 4 bases and J 6 bases, leaving 10 bases between the germline ends. Germline V lookup: CDR1 WSHSY, CDR2 SAAADI. The CDR3 is 12 amino acids.

The V call is TRBV18, the J call TRBJ2-1; D not resolved. The V gene's germline CDR1 is KGHSH and CDR2 LQKENI. V dropped 2 bases and J dropped 4 bases, with 6 bases sitting between them. This CDR3 spans 13 amino acids. This CDR3 is CASSPARYNEQFF. The CDR3 DNA reads as TGTGCCAGCTCACCAGCCAGATACAATGAGCAGTTCTTC.

This clone has a handful of counts. The chain joins TRBV6-2 or TRBV6-3 to TRBJ1-5; no firm D call. Germline V gives CDR1 MNHEY, CDR2 SVGEGT. Between the trimmed V and J ends, which lost 6 bases and 9 bases, there was a span of 15 bases. The CDR3 has 13 amino acids. In DNA, the CDR3 is TGTGCCAGCAGCCACGGAGGCCCATCGCCCCAGCATTTT. This encodes CASSHGGPSPQHF.

The V and J genes are TRBV3-1 (or the pseudogene TRBV3-2) and TRBJ1-2, with TRBD1 as a possible D gene (6 bases). Germline CDR1 and CDR2: LGHDT and YNNKEL (reference sequence). V lost 4 bases and J 2 bases, leaving 11 bases between the germline ends. The CDR3 runs 14 residues. This CDR3 is CASSLAGQNYGYTF. In DNA form, the CDR3 reads TGTGCCAGCAGCCTCGCCGGACAGAACTATGGCTACACCTTC.

Points on this clone: Compared with germline, one end of the junction differs, possibly owing to a read error. The chain links TRBV11-2 to TRBJ1-3, with D perhaps TRBD1 (6 bases). The CDR3 loop spans 11 amino acids. Germline loops: CDR1 SGHAT, CDR2 FQNNGV. This CDR3 reads CASIRGSTIYF. In nucleotides, the CDR3 is TGTGCCAGCATAAGGGGGTCGACCATTTATTTT.

This chain joins TRBV7-9 and TRBJ1-1, with unresolved D. The CDR3 is made up of 15 amino acids. In germline, CDR1 is SEHNR, CDR2 FQNEAQ (reference sequence). Trimming pared 1 base from V and 0 bases from J, leaving 9 bases between. CDR3 sequence reads: CASSLELTMNTEAFF. For the CDR3, the DNA is TGTGCCAGCAGCTTAGAGCTAACTATGAACACTGAAGCTTTCTTT.

The gene calls are TRBV7-9 and TRBJ1-2; TRBD1 matches at 10 bases. The V gene end was trimmed by 1 base and the J gene end by 3 bases; junction bases not matched to a gene: 2. CDR1 is SEHNR, CDR2 FQNEAQ, per germline (reference sequence). CDR3 length: 15 amino acids. The CDR3 DNA reads as TGTGCCAGCAGCTTAGGGGACAGGGGTTACTATGGCTACACCTTC. Protein sequence: CASSLGDRGYYGYTF.

V is TRBV5-1 and J is TRBJ2-3; 13 bases are a match to TRBD2. There are 15 residues in the CDR3. Germline-derived CDR1 and CDR2 are SGHRS and YFSETQ. Losses at the gene ends were 1 base for V and 4 bases for J; bases not matched to a gene: 0. The CDR3: CASSLTSGGADTQYF. The CDR3 nucleotides are TGCGCCAGCAGCTTGACTAGCGGGGGGGCAGATACGCAGTATTTT.

The CDR3 DNA sequence: TGTGCCACCAGCTCCCACAGGAGCAATCAGCCCCAGCATTTT. This codes for CATSSHRSNQPQHF. The chain carries TRBV15 and TRBJ1-5, with D possibly TRBD1 on 5 matching bases. V was shortened by 5 bases and J by 1 base, with 9 bases between the two germline ends. Germline CDR1 and CDR2: LNHNV and YYDKDF (reference sequence). The CDR3 extends over 14 amino acids.

This sequence joins TRBV9 and TRBJ2-2; the D is unclear. CDR3 length: 15 amino acids. The germline CDR1 and CDR2 sequences are SGDLS and YYNGEE. The V end lost 6 bases, the J end lost 0 bases, and 12 bases lay between the germline ends. As DNA, the CDR3 is TGTGCCAGCACGAGGCAAACGGCGAACACCGGGGAGCTGTTTTTT. Its translation is CASTRQTANTGELFF. Based on the CDR3 plus reference TRBV9 and TRBJ2-2, the full variable domain is DSGVTQTPKHLITATGQRVTLRCSPRSGDLSVYWYQQSLDQGLQFLIQYYNGEERAKGNILERFSAQQFPDLHSELNLSSLELGDSALYFCASTRQTANTGELFFGEGSRLTVL.

This rearrangement joins TRBV4-2 to TRBJ1-2, with a possible D match to TRBD1 (5 bases). Per the germline V gene, CDR1 is LGHNA and CDR2 is YNFKEQ. Between the trimmed V and J ends, which lost 3 bases and 7 bases, there was a span of 12 bases. CDR3 length: 13 amino acids. The CDR3: CASSQSGGFGYTF. CDR3 sequence (DNA): TGTGCCAGCAGCCAGAGTGGGGGGTTTGGCTACACCTTC.

The chain has TRBV6-1 and TRBJ2-3; a weak D match, TRBD2 (6 bases). CDR1 MNHNS and CDR2 SASEGT come from the germline V gene. The CDR3 is 15 residues long. V was cut by 2 bases and J by 6 bases, with 15 bases left in between. CDR3 amino acids: CASSERLGGVDTQYF. CDR3 bases: TGTGCCAGCAGTGAAAGGCTGGGGGGTGTCGATACGCAGTATTTT.

The chain combines TRBV6-6 with TRBJ2-3, with 8 bases lining up with TRBD2. Germline V lookup: CDR1 MNHNY, CDR2 SVGAGI (reference sequence). V was pared by 5 bases and J by 2 bases, with 6 bases of the junction left unmatched. The CDR3 contains 15 residues. The CDR3 protein is CASSVRGADTDTQYF. The CDR3 DNA follows: TGTGCCAGCAGTGTGCGGGGGGCAGACACAGATACGCAGTATTTT.

The chain has TRBV21-1 and TRBJ2-1; the table's TRBD2 call for D was not verified on the DNA. TRBV21-1 is a pseudogene. The CDR3 has 14 amino acids. The CDR3 region is CARGRTRTYNEQFF. Here the CDR3 DNA reads TGTGCCAGGGGGCGGACTAGGACTTACAATGAGCAGTTCTTC.

This clone was observed a few times. The chain couples TRBV2 to TRBJ2-5, with TRBD1 as a possible D gene (7 bases). Deletions cut 8 bases from V and 1 base from J, with 11 bases between. The V gene's germline CDR1 is SNHLY and CDR2 FYNNEI. The CDR3 contains 13 residues. CDR3 residues: CASGGTAQETQYF. The CDR3 nucleotides read TGTGCCAGCGGAGGGACAGCCCAAGAGACCCAGTACTTC. Supplemented by reference TRBV2 and TRBJ2-5, the full variable domain reads EPEVTQTPSHQVTQMGQEVILRCVPISNHLYFYWYRQILGQKVEFLVSFYNNEISEKSEIFDDQFSVERPDGSNFTLKIRSTKLEDSAMYFCASGGTAQETQYFGPGTRLLVL.

The V call is TRBV19, the J call TRBJ2-5, with a weak D call TRBD2 (5 bases). This CDR3 contains 13 residues. Germline-derived CDR1 and CDR2 are LNHDA and SQIVND (reference sequence). With 4 bases removed from V and 5 bases from J, the gap between germline ends came to 11 bases. The CDR3 here is CASSRRPGETQYF. As DNA, the CDR3 is TGTGCCAGTAGTAGACGTCCGGGGGAGACCCAGTACTTC.

This rearrangement joins TRBV3-1 (or the pseudogene TRBV3-2) to TRBJ2-1; 11 bases map to TRBD2. V was pared by 4 bases and J by 7 bases, with 9 bases of the junction left unmatched. The CDR3 consists of 16 residues. Germline CDR1 reads LGHDT; CDR2 reads YNNKEL (reference sequence). In DNA, the CDR3 is TGTGCCAGCAGCCGAATTAGCGGGGGGGCCGGGAATGAGCAGTTCTTC. This translates into CASSRISGGAGNEQFF.

The sample holds one count of this clone. The rearrangement links TRBV7-2 to TRBJ1-1, with 8 bases that match TRBD1. CDR3 length: 15 residues. CDR1 and CDR2 (germline): SGHTA, FQGNSA. Trimming removed 5 bases from V and 0 bases from J; junction bases left unmatched: 5. CDR3 nucleotides: TGTGCCAGCAGCAGATCCAGGGGGCTGAACACTGAAGCTTTCTTT. Translated: CASSRSRGLNTEAFF.

V is TRBV25-1 and J is TRBJ1-4, with D hard to call. Deletions cut 0 bases from V and 5 bases from J, with 16 bases between. Germline-derived CDR1 and CDR2 are MGHDK and SYGVNS. This CDR3 has 17 amino acids. CDR3 sequence reads: CASSEYGSSKENEKLFF. CDR3 coding DNA: TGTGCCAGCAGTGAATACGGATCTTCCAAGGAGAATGAAAAACTGTTTTTT.

The gene calls are TRBV6-1 and TRBJ1-1; no firm D call. V lost 1 base and J lost 11, with 11 bases in between. In germline, CDR1 is MNHNS, CDR2 SASEGT. CDR3 size: 12 residues. The CDR3 sequence: CASSEGLSVAFF. In DNA, the CDR3 is TGTGCCAGCAGTGAAGGCCTCAGCGTGGCTTTCTTT.

The chain joins TRBV6-6 to TRBJ2-1; TRBD2 aligns across 11 bases. Germline CDR1 reads MNHNY; CDR2 reads SVGAGI (reference sequence). The length of the CDR3 is 15 residues. V trimming: 5 bases; J trimming: 3 bases; junction bases outside the gene matches: 3. The CDR3 DNA reads as TGTGCCAGCAGTACTAGCGGGAGTATCTACAATGAGCAGTTCTTC. It translates to CASSTSGSIYNEQFF.

This clone was counted a few times. The chain couples TRBV9 to TRBJ2-3, with TRBD2 as a possible D gene (6 bases). This CDR3 has 15 amino acids. Germline CDR1 SGDLS, CDR2 YYNGEE. Trimming stripped 2 bases from V and 3 bases from J, with 13 bases between. The CDR3 sequence: CASSVGGGETDTQYF. DNA of the CDR3: TGTGCCAGCAGCGTCGGCGGAGGGGAGACAGATACGCAGTATTTT.

This clone was seen once. The gene calls are TRBV29-1 and TRBJ1-2, with TRBD1 as a possible D gene (5 bases). CDR1 is SQVTM, CDR2 ANQGSEA, per germline. This CDR3 comprises 14 residues. Trimming removed 4 bases from V and 0 bases from J, with 12 bases in between. CDR3 in amino acids: CSVGGDLPNYGYTF. The CDR3 bases are TGCAGCGTTGGGGGGGACCTTCCTAACTATGGCTACACCTTC.